The present entry profiles one T cell receptor beta chain with its context. Its antigen is still unknown. The source of the sample is a study of T cell responses to AZD1222 COVID-19 vaccine. Overall study context: Second-dose groups at about 4 or about 12 weeks were pooled. Findings of the study overall: It was only a handful of AZD1222 recipients who were seropositive at baseline. White British donors predominated, females outnumbered males, and clonal diversity was possibly underestimated. All repertoire sampling was performed exclusively after the peak T cell response.

The V end lost 0 bases, the J end lost 3 bases, and 19 bases lay between the germline ends. In germline, CDR1 is SGHRS, CDR2 YFSETQ. This CDR3 is 17 amino acids long. Measured with immunoSEQ multiplex PCR; TCRdb has only the in-frame clones, and not every one. The profile covers 95,000 to 100,000 clones, with roughly 87% appearing a single time and about 15% taken by the ten largest. The receptor's source is an adult in good health. This sample comprised peripheral blood, obtained on day 0 of AZD1222 vaccination. V and J are TRBV5-1 and TRBJ2-7; TRBD1 might be the D (6 bases). CDR3 DNA sequence: TGCGCCAGCAGCTTGGACCTACTCCCGACAGGATACTACGAGCAGTACTTC. It encodes CASSLDLLPTGYYEQYF. The variable domain in full, completed from reference TRBV5-1 and TRBJ2-7, reads KAGVTQTPRYLIKTRGQQVTLSCSPISGHRSVSWYQQTPGQGLQFLFEYFSETQRNKGNFPGRFSGRQFSNSRSEMNVSTLELGDSALYLCASSLDLLPTGYYEQYFGPGTRLTVT.